The 4 T cell receptor beta chains listed next were all sequenced from one sample in a study of cytomegalovirus exposure and HLA in healthy donors (dated by TCRdb to 2017 to 2019). The method was the immunoSEQ multiplex PCR assay. A mixture of 60 forward primers for TCR Vbeta segments and 13 reverse primers for TCR Jbeta segments was used in the multiplex PCR. Here the immuneACCESS table is served through TCRdb, limited to in-frame sequences with V and J called. Missing clones are a known gap in these copies; in checked studies unresolved V genes cover under half, and the rest lacks a known reason. In this sample the table shows around 99,000 clones, roughly four fifths of which occur a single time. 2% to 3% of the sample lies in the top ten. Sequencing was carried out using PBMCs. These receptors originate from a man aged 18 to 29 in good health and CMV-seronegative.

This chain uses TRBV4-1 with TRBJ2-5, with D perhaps TRBD2 (6 bases). Germline CDR1 MGHRA, CDR2 YSYEKL. V was clipped by 6 bases and J by 9 bases, with 20 bases between them. The CDR3 spans 14 residues. CDR3 region: CASRLSGLRGAQYF. The DNA for the CDR3 is TGCGCCAGCAGATTATCGGGACTCCGGGGCGCCCAGTACTTC.

The chain is built from TRBV7-6 and TRBJ2-1; tentative D call: TRBD1 (6 bases). CDR1 and CDR2 (germline): SGHVS, FNYEAQ. This CDR3 has 16 residues. The V end lost 3 bases, the J end lost 4 bases, and 16 bases lay between the germline ends. The CDR3 protein is CASSLGHLKGYNEQFF. The CDR3 region has the DNA TGTGCCAGCAGCTTGGGACATTTGAAGGGGTACAATGAGCAGTTCTTC.

About this clone itself: The junction does not match germline at one end; this may be a read error. The chain links TRBV25-1 to TRBJ1-6; D not resolved. The CDR3 runs to 15 residues. The germline CDR1 and CDR2 sequences are MGHDK and SYGVNS. The DNA of the CDR3 is TGTGCCAGCAGTGACTATCGTTCCTCTAATTCACCCCTCCACTTT. Amino acids: CASSDYRSSNSPLHF.

This chain uses TRBV6-5 with TRBJ1-4, with D perhaps TRBD1 (6 bases). With 8 bases removed from V and 12 bases from J, the gap between germline ends came to 16 bases. CDR1 is MNHEY, CDR2 SVGAGI, per germline. This CDR3 region has 12 residues. In DNA, the CDR3 is TGTGCCAGCGGTTCGGTTAAGGGGGAACTGTTTTTT. Its protein product is CASGSVKGELFF.